The sequence of this TCR beta chain was determined in a study of cytotoxic CD8 clonotypes in ibrutinib-treated CLL. Study-level background: A median around twelve months of treatment, range 6 to 36, preceded the collection of response samples. Study-wide findings and caveats: At baseline, clonality was higher than in age-matched healthy donors and correlated with CD8+ counts. Clonality rose at ibrutinib response and fell back toward baseline at progression. Progressing and sustained-remission patients had different sampling times.

Produced via immunoSEQ multiplex PCR; TCRdb's table is partial and in-frame only. The sample has a few thousand clones, nearly 70% seen once; the top ten hold around 43%. Details on this clone: Its antigen remains unknown.

The input for sequencing was PBMCs, taken before ibrutinib treatment. The sequence derives from a human donor with chronic lymphocytic leukemia.

In DNA, the CDR3 is TGTGCCAGTAGTATGGGTCGACACTCCCTGGGAGGCTACACCTTC. Its translation is CASSMGRHSLGGYTF. J is TRBJ1-2 and V is TRBV19; D gene unclear. This CDR3 region has 15 residues. CDR1 is LNHDA, CDR2 SQIVND, per germline (reference sequence). Trimming cost V 3 bases and J 8 bases, with 19 bases left between them.